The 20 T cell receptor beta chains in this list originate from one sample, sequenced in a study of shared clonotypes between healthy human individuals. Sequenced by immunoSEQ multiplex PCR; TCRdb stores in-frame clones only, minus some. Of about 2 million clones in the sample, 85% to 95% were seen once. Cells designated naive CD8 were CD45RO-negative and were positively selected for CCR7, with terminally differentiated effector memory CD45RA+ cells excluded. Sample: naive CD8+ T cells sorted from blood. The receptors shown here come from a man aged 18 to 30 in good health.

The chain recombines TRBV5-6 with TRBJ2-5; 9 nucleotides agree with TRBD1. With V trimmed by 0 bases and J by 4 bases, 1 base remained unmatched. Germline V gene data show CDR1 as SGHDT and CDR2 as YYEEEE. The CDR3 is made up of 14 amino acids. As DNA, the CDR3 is TGTGCCAGCAGCTTGGACAGGGGGCCAGAGACCCAGTACTTC. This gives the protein CASSLDRGPETQYF.

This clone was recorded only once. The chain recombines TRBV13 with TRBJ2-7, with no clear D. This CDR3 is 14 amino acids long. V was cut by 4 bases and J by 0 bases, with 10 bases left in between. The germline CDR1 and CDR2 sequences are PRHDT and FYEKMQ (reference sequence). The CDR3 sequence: CASSSRRFSYEQYF. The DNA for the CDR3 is TGTGCCAGCAGCTCCCGACGGTTCTCCTACGAGCAGTACTTC.

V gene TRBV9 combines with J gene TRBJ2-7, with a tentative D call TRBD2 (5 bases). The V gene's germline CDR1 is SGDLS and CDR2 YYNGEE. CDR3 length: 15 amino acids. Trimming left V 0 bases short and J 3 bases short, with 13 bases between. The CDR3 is CASSVGGLSHYEQYF. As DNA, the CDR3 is TGTGCCAGCAGCGTAGGTGGACTCTCACACTACGAGCAGTACTTC.

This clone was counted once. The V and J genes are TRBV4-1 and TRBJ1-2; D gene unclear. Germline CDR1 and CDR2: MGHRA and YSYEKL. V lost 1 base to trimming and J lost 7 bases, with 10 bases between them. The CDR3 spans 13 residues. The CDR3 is CASSQGLRSGYTF. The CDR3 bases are TGCGCCAGCAGCCAAGGGCTCAGATCTGGCTACACCTTC.

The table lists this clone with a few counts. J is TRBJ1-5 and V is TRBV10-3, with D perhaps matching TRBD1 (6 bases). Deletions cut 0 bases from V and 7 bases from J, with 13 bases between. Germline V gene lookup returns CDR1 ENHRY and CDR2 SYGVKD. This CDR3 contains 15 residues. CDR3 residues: CAISESRGLGQPQHF. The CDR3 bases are TGTGCCATCAGTGAGTCAAGGGGGTTGGGCCAGCCCCAGCATTTT.

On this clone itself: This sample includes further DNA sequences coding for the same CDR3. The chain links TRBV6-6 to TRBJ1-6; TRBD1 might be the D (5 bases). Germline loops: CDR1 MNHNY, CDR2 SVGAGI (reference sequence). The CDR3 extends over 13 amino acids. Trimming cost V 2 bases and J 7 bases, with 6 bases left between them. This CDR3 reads CASSYQGNSPLHF. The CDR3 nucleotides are TGTGCCAGCAGTTACCAGGGAAATTCACCCCTCCACTTT.

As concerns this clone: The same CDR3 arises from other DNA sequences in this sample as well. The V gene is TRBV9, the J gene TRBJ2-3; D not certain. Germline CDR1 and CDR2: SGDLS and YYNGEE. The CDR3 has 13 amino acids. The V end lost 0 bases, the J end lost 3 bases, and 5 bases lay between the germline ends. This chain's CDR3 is CASSVGATDTQYF. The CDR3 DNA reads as TGTGCCAGCAGCGTAGGGGCGACAGATACGCAGTATTTT. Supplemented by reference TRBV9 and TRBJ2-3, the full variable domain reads DSGVTQTPKHLITATGQRVTLRCSPRSGDLSVYWYQQSLDQGLQFLIQYYNGEERAKGNILERFSAQQFPDLHSELNLSSLELGDSALYFCASSVGATDTQYFGPGTRLTVL.

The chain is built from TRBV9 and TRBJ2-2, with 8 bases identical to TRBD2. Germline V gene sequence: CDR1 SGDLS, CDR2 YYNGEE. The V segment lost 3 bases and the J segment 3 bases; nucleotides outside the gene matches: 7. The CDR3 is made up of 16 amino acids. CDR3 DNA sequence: TGTGCCAGCAGCGCCCCGGGGGGGTTCGACACCGGGGAGCTGTTTTTT. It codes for CASSAPGGFDTGELFF.

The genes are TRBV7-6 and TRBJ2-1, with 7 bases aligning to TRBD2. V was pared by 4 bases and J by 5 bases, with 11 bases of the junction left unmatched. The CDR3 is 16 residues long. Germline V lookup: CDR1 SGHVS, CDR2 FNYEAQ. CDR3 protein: CASSYTGEGLNNEQFF. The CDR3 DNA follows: TGTGCCAGCAGCTATACTGGGGAGGGCCTCAACAATGAGCAGTTCTTC.

The CDR3 nucleotides are TGCAGCGTTGAAGAGGTGGGTGCCTATGGCTACACCTTC. Its translation is CSVEEVGAYGYTF. The gene calls are TRBV29-1 and TRBJ1-2; unclear D gene. The CDR3 runs to 13 residues. CDR1 is SQVTM, CDR2 ANQGSEA, per germline. Trimming took 0 bases from V and 4 from J, leaving 9 bases between them.

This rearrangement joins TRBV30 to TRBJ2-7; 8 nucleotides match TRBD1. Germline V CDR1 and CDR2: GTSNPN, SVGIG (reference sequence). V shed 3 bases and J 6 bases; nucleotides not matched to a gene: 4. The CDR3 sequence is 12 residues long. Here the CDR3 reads CAWSPGTGEQYF. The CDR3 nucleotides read TGTGCCTGGAGCCCTGGGACAGGCGAGCAGTACTTC.

Here the CDR3 DNA reads TGTGCCACCAGCAGAGACGACCCTTTCGTGGAGCAGTACTTC. This gives the protein CATSRDDPFVEQYF. The chain links TRBV15 to TRBJ2-7; D remains unclear. Per germline, CDR1 LNHNV and CDR2 YYDKDF (reference sequence). This CDR3 region has 14 residues. V was clipped by 0 bases and J by 7 bases, with 13 bases between them. Filled out from reference TRBV15 and TRBJ2-7, the complete variable domain reads DAMVIQNPRYQVTQFGKPVTLSCSQTLNHNVMYWYQQKSSQAPKLLFHYYDKDFNNEADTPDNFQSRRPNTSFCFLDIRSPGLGDTAMYLCATSRDDPFVEQYFGPGTRLTVT.

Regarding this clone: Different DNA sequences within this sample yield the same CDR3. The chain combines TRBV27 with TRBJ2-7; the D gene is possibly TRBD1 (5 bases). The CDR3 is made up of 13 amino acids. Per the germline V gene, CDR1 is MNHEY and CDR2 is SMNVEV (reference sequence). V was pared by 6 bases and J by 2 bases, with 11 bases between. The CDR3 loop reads CASSFGHAYEQYF. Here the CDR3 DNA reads TGTGCCAGCAGCTTCGGACACGCCTACGAGCAGTACTTC.

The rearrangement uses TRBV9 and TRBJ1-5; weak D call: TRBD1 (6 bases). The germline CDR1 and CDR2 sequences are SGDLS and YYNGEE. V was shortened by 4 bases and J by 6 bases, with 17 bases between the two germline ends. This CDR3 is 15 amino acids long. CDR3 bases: TGTGCCAGCAGCCCCCGGGAGGGGGAACTTCAGCCCCAGCATTTT. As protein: CASSPREGELQPQHF.

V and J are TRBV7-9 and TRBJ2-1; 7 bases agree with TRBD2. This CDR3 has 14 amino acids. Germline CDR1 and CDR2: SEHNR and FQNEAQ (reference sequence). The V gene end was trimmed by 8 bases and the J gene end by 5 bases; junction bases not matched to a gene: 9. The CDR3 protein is CASLGERGHNEQFF. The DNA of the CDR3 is TGTGCCAGCCTGGGGGAGCGGGGCCACAATGAGCAGTTCTTC.

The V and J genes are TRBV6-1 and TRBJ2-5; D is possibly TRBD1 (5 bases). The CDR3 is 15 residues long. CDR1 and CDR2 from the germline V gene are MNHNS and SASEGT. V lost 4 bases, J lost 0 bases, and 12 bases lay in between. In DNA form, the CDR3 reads TGTGCCAGCAGTGCCCAGACAGAGTACCAAGAGACCCAGTACTTC. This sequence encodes CASSAQTEYQETQYF.

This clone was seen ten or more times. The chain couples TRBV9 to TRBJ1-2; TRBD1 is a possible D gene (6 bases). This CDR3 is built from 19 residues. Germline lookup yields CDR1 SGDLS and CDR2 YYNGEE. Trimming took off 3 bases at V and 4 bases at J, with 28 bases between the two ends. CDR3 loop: CASSANPQLTGSEAYGYTF. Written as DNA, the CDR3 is TGTGCCAGCAGCGCAAACCCCCAGCTTACAGGGTCAGAGGCCTATGGCTACACCTTC.

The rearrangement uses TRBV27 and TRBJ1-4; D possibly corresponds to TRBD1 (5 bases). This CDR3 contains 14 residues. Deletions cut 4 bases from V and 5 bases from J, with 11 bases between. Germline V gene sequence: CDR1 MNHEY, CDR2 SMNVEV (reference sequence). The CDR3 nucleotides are TGTGCCAGCAGTTGGGGCCCCGGGAATGAAAAACTGTTTTTT. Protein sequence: CASSWGPGNEKLFF.

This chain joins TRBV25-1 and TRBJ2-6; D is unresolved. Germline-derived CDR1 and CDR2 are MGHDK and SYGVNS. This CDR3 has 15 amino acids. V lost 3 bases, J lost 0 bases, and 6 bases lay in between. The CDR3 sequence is CASSELDSGANVLTF. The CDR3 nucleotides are TGTGCCAGCAGTGAGTTGGACTCTGGGGCCAACGTCCTGACTTTC. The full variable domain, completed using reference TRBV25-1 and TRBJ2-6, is EADIYQTPRYLVIGTGKKITLECSQTMGHDKMYWYQQDPGMELHLIHYSYGVNSTEKGDLSSESTVSRIRTEHFPLTLESARPSHTSQYLCASSELDSGANVLTFGAGSRLTVL.

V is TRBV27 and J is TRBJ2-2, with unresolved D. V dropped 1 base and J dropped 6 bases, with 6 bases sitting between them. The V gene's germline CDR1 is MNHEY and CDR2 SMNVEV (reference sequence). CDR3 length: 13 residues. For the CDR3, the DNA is TGTGCCAGCAGTTTATTGGAATCCGGGGAGCTGTTTTTT. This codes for CASSLLESGELFF.